This TCR beta chain was captured in a study of T cell responses to AZD1222 COVID-19 vaccine. Study in general: Pooled samples include second doses given at about 4 or 12 weeks. Regarding the study as a whole: Donors were chiefly white British, with a greater number of females, and clonal diversity was perhaps underestimated. There were repertoire samples only from the period after the peak T cell response.

Notes on this clone: Its antigen is unknown.

Repertoires were generated with immunoSEQ multiplex PCR, while TCRdb's copy carries only in-frame clones and drops some. The sample lists 100,000 to 150,000 clones, over 80% occurring once. The CDR3 runs to 16 residues. Germline V gene lookup returns CDR1 LNHNV and CDR2 YYDKDF (reference sequence). The junction had 3 bases not matched to a gene; V was cut back by 0 bases and J by 9 bases. The sequence came from an adult in good health. V and J are TRBV15 and TRBJ1-6, with 12 nucleotides matching TRBD1. The sequenced sample was peripheral blood, obtained on day 0 of AZD1222 vaccination. The CDR3 reads CATSRDGTGGSSPLHF. The CDR3 nucleotides read TGTGCCACCAGCAGAGATGGGACAGGGGGCAGTTCACCCCTCCACTTT.